Shown below are 23 T cell receptor beta chains from a single sample sequenced in a study of cytomegalovirus exposure and HLA in healthy donors (dated by TCRdb to 2016 to 2017). The library came from the immunoSEQ multiplex PCR assay. For the multiplex PCR, a mixture combining 60 forward primers for TCR Vbeta segments and 13 reverse primers for TCR Jbeta segments was used. TCRdb stores this immuneACCESS table with in-frame sequences only. Part of the clones is absent; in the studies checked, under half of the shortfall reflects unresolved V genes, and no reason is known for the rest. The sample table contains about 110,000 clones; only one count was recorded for around two thirds of them. The ten largest clones capture roughly 15% of the sample. The sample was PBMCs. The receptors stem from a woman between 40 and 50 years old in good health and CMV-seropositive.

The chain combines TRBV30 with TRBJ1-1; D call uncertain. The CDR3 totals 11 residues. Trimming pared 4 bases from V and 1 base from J, leaving 4 bases between. The germline V gene has CDR1 GTSNPN and CDR2 SVGIG (reference sequence). CDR3 nucleotides: TGTGCCTGGACCTGGAACACTGAAGCTTTCTTT. It translates to CAWTWNTEAFF.

The rearrangement links TRBV7-2 to TRBJ2-5; D gene uncertain. Germline assignment: CDR1 SGHTA and CDR2 FQGNSA. V shed 5 bases and J shed 5 bases, with 15 bases lying between them. The CDR3 extends over 14 amino acids. In nucleotides, the CDR3 is TGTGCCAGCAGCCCCACCCTAGGTTGGGAGACCCAGTACTTC. This codes for CASSPTLGWETQYF.

V usage is TRBV6-5 and J usage is TRBJ2-7; no definite D call. V lost 0 bases and J 0 bases, leaving 9 bases between the germline ends. This CDR3 has 15 amino acids. Germline CDR1 and CDR2: MNHEY and SVGAGI. CDR3 sequence: CASSYSVADSYEQYF. In DNA, the CDR3 is TGTGCCAGCAGTTACTCCGTGGCAGACTCCTACGAGCAGTACTTC.

This rearrangement joins TRBV15 to TRBJ1-1; the match to TRBD1 covers 9 bases. The CDR3 has 15 amino acids. The trim removed 8 bases at V and 4 bases at J, leaving 11 bases unmatched. Germline values: CDR1 LNHNV, CDR2 YYDKDF (reference sequence). CDR3 loop: CATAIGTGKGTEAFF. CDR3 DNA: TGTGCCACCGCGATCGGGACAGGGAAGGGCACTGAAGCTTTCTTT.

The chain combines TRBV7-9 with TRBJ2-3; no firm D call. Germline V CDR1 and CDR2: SEHNR, FQNEAQ (reference sequence). This CDR3 is 13 amino acids long. The V and J ends lost 5 bases and 3 bases respectively, with 9 bases between them. Here the CDR3 DNA reads TGTGCCAGCAGCCAATTTTTGACAGATACGCAGTATTTT. Translated, it gives CASSQFLTDTQYF.

This sequence joins TRBV2 and TRBJ1-1; 8 positions agree with TRBD1. Germline values: CDR1 SNHLY, CDR2 FYNNEI. V was pared by 2 bases and J by 1 base, with 3 bases of the junction left unmatched. This CDR3 has 15 amino acids. Here the CDR3 DNA reads TGTGCCAGCAGTGAAACCGGGACAGGGAACACTGAAGCTTTCTTT. Amino acids: CASSETGTGNTEAFF.

For the CDR3, the DNA is TGCGCCAGCAGCCAAGATTACCAACTAGCGGGGGGGCCCGAGCAGTACTTC. Residues: CASSQDYQLAGGPEQYF. This chain links TRBV4-3 with TRBJ2-7, with TRBD2 matching 13 bases. This CDR3 spans 17 amino acids. V lost 0 bases, J lost 6 bases, and 8 bases stayed unmatched. Germline assignment: CDR1 LGHNA and CDR2 YSLEER.

J is TRBJ2-1 and V is TRBV18; maybe TRBD2 (6 bases). This CDR3 has 14 residues. V gave up 1 base and J gave up 8 bases, with 12 bases separating them. From germline, CDR1 is KGHSH and CDR2 LQKENI. The CDR3: CASSPQWGGDEQFF. The CDR3 DNA reads as TGTGCCAGCTCACCACAATGGGGAGGCGATGAGCAGTTCTTC.

The chain combines TRBV15 with TRBJ1-2; 8 nucleotides match TRBD1. Germline lookup yields CDR1 LNHNV and CDR2 YYDKDF (reference sequence). V shed 1 base, J shed 6 bases, and the junction held 7 bases outside the gene matches. This CDR3 is 15 amino acids long. In DNA, the CDR3 is TGTGCCACCAGCAGAGGGACAGGGCACTCTGATGGCTACACCTTC. Translated: CATSRGTGHSDGYTF. Full variable domain (missing parts from reference TRBV15 and TRBJ1-2): DAMVIQNPRYQVTQFGKPVTLSCSQTLNHNVMYWYQQKSSQAPKLLFHYYDKDFNNEADTPDNFQSRRPNTSFCFLDIRSPGLGDTAMYLCATSRGTGHSDGYTFGSGTRLTVV.

A word on this clone: At the DNA level, this CDR3 is encoded by other sequences in the same sample as well. The gene calls are TRBV5-1 and TRBJ1-4, with a weak D call TRBD1 (5 bases). The length of the CDR3 is 14 residues. Trimming shortened V by 1 base and J by 2 bases, and 6 bases separated the two germline ends. Germline CDR1 SGHRS, CDR2 YFSETQ. Written as DNA, the CDR3 is TGCGCCAGCAGCTTGTCAGGGACTAATGAAAAACTGTTTTTT. This gives the protein CASSLSGTNEKLFF. The complete variable domain, with remaining parts taken from reference TRBV5-1 and TRBJ1-4, reads KAGVTQTPRYLIKTRGQQVTLSCSPISGHRSVSWYQQTPGQGLQFLFEYFSETQRNKGNFPGRFSGRQFSNSRSEMNVSTLELGDSALYLCASSLSGTNEKLFFGSGTQLSVL.

A few counts support this clone. The chain employs TRBV7-8 and TRBJ1-2, with a weak D call TRBD1 (6 bases). The germline V gene encodes CDR1 SGHVS and CDR2 FQNEAQ. This CDR3 spans 13 amino acids. With 5 bases removed from V and 10 bases from J, the gap between germline ends came to 17 bases. This CDR3 is CASSRDTTEAYTF. CDR3 bases: TGTGCCAGCAGCCGGGACACCACGGAAGCCTACACCTTC.

There are a few counts of this clone. Other DNA variants within this sample encode the same CDR3. The chain couples TRBV2 to TRBJ2-5, with 9 nucleotides matching TRBD1. The V gene's germline CDR1 is SNHLY and CDR2 FYNNEI. With 6 bases clipped from V and 5 bases from J, the junction kept 1 base outside the gene matches. This CDR3 comprises 12 residues. CDR3 amino acids: CASRDRGETQYF. The CDR3 nucleotides read TGTGCCAGCAGGGACAGGGGTGAGACCCAGTACTTC.

The V gene is TRBV4-3, the J gene TRBJ2-2; 8 nucleotides match TRBD1. Germline CDR1 and CDR2: LGHNA and YSLEER. J gave up 4 bases and V 0 bases, and 10 bases lay outside the gene matches. The CDR3 is 18 amino acids. The CDR3 loop is CASSQDTMGTGGTGELFF. For the CDR3, the DNA is TGCGCCAGCAGCCAAGATACAATGGGGACAGGCGGCACCGGGGAGCTGTTTTTT.

The gene calls are TRBV4-2 and TRBJ2-7, with 8 positions matching TRBD1. Losses at the gene ends were 0 bases for V and 4 bases for J; bases not matched to a gene: 14. The CDR3 is 18 amino acids. In germline, CDR1 is LGHNA, CDR2 YNFKEQ. The CDR3 DNA follows: TGTGCCAGCAGCCAAGAATTGAGGGGGGACAGGATCCCTTACGAGCAGTACTTC. This sequence encodes CASSQELRGDRIPYEQYF.

J is TRBJ2-2 and V is TRBV25-1; D uncertain. CDR1 is MGHDK, CDR2 SYGVNS, per germline. The CDR3 loop spans 15 amino acids. Trimming removed 5 bases from V and 5 bases from J, with 15 bases in between. The CDR3 reads CASSRGEAETGELFF. CDR3 coding DNA: TGTGCCAGCAGTCGAGGAGAAGCCGAGACCGGGGAGCTGTTTTTT.

The chain recombines TRBV9 with TRBJ1-2; no firm D call. Per germline, CDR1 SGDLS and CDR2 YYNGEE. The length of the CDR3 is 15 residues. Trimming stripped 3 bases from V and 0 bases from J, with 12 bases between. The CDR3 sequence is CASSDSGETNYGYTF. In DNA, the CDR3 is TGTGCCAGCAGCGACTCCGGGGAAACTAACTATGGCTACACCTTC.

This clone was observed a few times. This chain connects TRBV2 to TRBJ2-2; 9 bases are a match to TRBD1. This CDR3 contains 15 residues. V was pared by 6 bases and J by 2 bases, with 4 bases of the junction left unmatched. Per the germline V gene, CDR1 is SNHLY and CDR2 is FYNNEI. The chain's CDR3 is CASRGTGPNTGELFF. The CDR3 DNA reads as TGTGCCAGCAGGGGGACAGGGCCAAACACCGGGGAGCTGTTTTTT.

V is TRBV7-2 and J is TRBJ2-7; tentatively, D is TRBD1 (6 bases). There are 14 residues in the CDR3. Trimming stripped 4 bases from V and 4 bases from J, with 14 bases between. CDR1 SGHTA and CDR2 FQGNSA come from the germline V gene. This CDR3 reads CASSWTYRDYEQYF. The CDR3 region has the DNA TGTGCCAGCAGCTGGACCTACAGGGATTACGAGCAGTACTTC. Combining the CDR3 with reference TRBV7-2 and TRBJ2-7 gives the whole variable domain GAGVSQSPSNKVTEKGKDVELRCDPISGHTALYWYRQSLGQGLEFLIYFQGNSAPDKSGLPSDRFSAERTGGSVSTLTIQRTQQEDSAVYLCASSWTYRDYEQYFGPGTRLTVT.

The V call is TRBV25-1, the J call TRBJ2-7, with 9 positions matching TRBD2. Trimming at V came to 0 bases and at J to 6 bases, leaving 6 bases not matched to a gene. The germline V gene encodes CDR1 MGHDK and CDR2 SYGVNS. The CDR3 extends over 15 amino acids. The CDR3 protein is CASSEYVLRGGEQYF. In DNA, the CDR3 is TGTGCCAGCAGTGAATATGTTTTGCGGGGGGGCGAGCAGTACTTC.

The chain joins TRBV27 to TRBJ2-1; D perhaps matches TRBD2 (6 bases). Trimming stripped 2 bases from V and 1 base from J, with 12 bases between. The CDR3 is 16 amino acids. Germline V gene data show CDR1 as MNHEY and CDR2 as SMNVEV (reference sequence). CDR3 in DNA: TGTGCCAGCAGTTTACGATGGACTACTTCCTACAATGAGCAGTTCTTC. It encodes CASSLRWTTSYNEQFF.

The chain has TRBV6-1 and TRBJ2-3; D unresolved. The germline V and J ends were trimmed by 3 bases and 8 bases, with 9 bases remaining between them. This CDR3 has 12 residues. Germline V gene lookup returns CDR1 MNHNS and CDR2 SASEGT. CDR3 sequence: CASSELSSTQYF. For the CDR3, the DNA is TGTGCCAGCAGTGAGTTAAGCTCTACGCAGTATTTT.

This clone was found a few times. This rearrangement joins TRBV6-1 to TRBJ2-7, with TRBD1 identical over 7 bases. This CDR3 spans 15 amino acids. After removal of 7 bases from V and 3 bases from J, the junction contained 12 bases not matched to a gene. Germline-derived CDR1 and CDR2 are MNHNS and SASEGT. CDR3 sequence reads: CASNPSGSGGYEQYF. The CDR3 DNA sequence: TGTGCCAGCAACCCCTCCGGATCAGGGGGCTACGAGCAGTACTTC.

As DNA, the CDR3 is TGTGCCAGCAGAAGGACAGAGAACACCGGGGAGCTGTTTTTT. Its protein is CASRRTENTGELFF. The chain is built from TRBV6-5 and TRBJ2-2; D perhaps matches TRBD1 (6 bases). CDR3 length equals 14 residues. The V and J ends lost 6 bases and 1 base respectively, with 9 bases between them. Germline CDR1 is MNHEY and CDR2 is SVGAGI.